This is a list of T cell receptor beta chains from one sample in a study of cytomegalovirus exposure and HLA in healthy donors. The repertoire was sequenced with immunoSEQ multiplex PCR; TCRdb's copy has only in-frame clones and lacks some. The sample includes approximately 100,000 clones, around 80% of them seen just once. The specimen was PBMCs. Receptor source: a man between 18 and 29 years old in good health and CMV-seropositive. Each CDR3 is given with its conserved first and last residue. The D gene is left open where the match is weak. Where a row states a size, it is once, few, many or the class of an expanded clone; other rows omit it.

j_call d_call v_call clone_size cdr3_nt cdr3_aa
TRBJ1-6 TRBD1 TRBV5-4 NA TGTGCCAGCAGCTTGATCAGACAGGGCGTAGAATCCTATAATTCACCCCTCCACTTT CASSLIRQGVESYNSPLHF
TRBJ1-3 NA TRBV6-1 few TGTGCCAGCAGTGAACAGGGGAGCTCTGGAAACACCATATATTTT CASSEQGSSGNTIYF
TRBJ2-3 TRBD1 TRBV19 NA TGTGCCAGTAGTATAGTAGCTGGGCTAGGGGGCTTCACAGATACGCAGTATTTT CASSIVAGLGGFTDTQYF
TRBJ1-4 NA TRBV4-1 NA TGCGCCAGCAGCCCTATCCGGGGGTCTAATGAAAAACTGTTTTTT CASSPIRGSNEKLFF
TRBJ1-1 NA TRBV4-2 NA TGTGCCAGCAGCCAAGAAAAAACAGGGTACACTGAAGCTTTCTTT CASSQEKTGYTEAFF
TRBJ1-3 NA TRBV19 NA TGTGCCAGTACCGCGACAGGAGAAAGCACCATATATTTT CASTATGESTIYF
TRBJ1-3 TRBD1 TRBV27 NA TGTGCCAGCAGTTTAAAGGGGGCTTCTGGAAACACCATATATTTT CASSLKGASGNTIYF
TRBJ2-6 NA TRBV5-1 NA TGCGCCAGCAGCTTGGTGGCAGACTCTGGGGCCAACGTCCTGACTTTC CASSLVADSGANVLTF
TRBJ2-7 TRBD2 TRBV14 NA TGTGCCAGCAGCCAAGGTAGCGGGGGATACTACGAGCAGTACTTC CASSQGSGGYYEQYF
TRBJ1-5 TRBD1 TRBV27 NA TGTGCCAGCAGTCCAGGGGGAGAAGGTCAGCCCCAGCATTTT CASSPGGEGQPQHF
TRBJ1-2 TRBD1 TRBV11-2 NA TGTGCCAGCAGCTTATACATCCCCCGGGACAGGGATGGCTACACCTTC CASSLYIPRDRDGYTF
TRBJ1-2 TRBD1 TRBV5-4 few TGTGCCAGCAGCTCCGACAGGGGAAAAGGCTACACCTTC CASSSDRGKGYTF
TRBJ1-2 NA TRBV30 NA TGTGCCTGGAGTCGTGACCAGGGATGGGGCTACACCTTC CAWSRDQGWGYTF
TRBJ2-7 TRBD1 TRBV30 NA TGTGCCTGGGGGGGGACAGGGGGCTCCTACGAGCAGTACTTC CAWGGTGGSYEQYF
TRBJ1-1 NA TRBV18 NA TGTGCCAGCTCAGGACTGATGAACACTGAAGCTTTCTTT CASSGLMNTEAFF
TRBJ2-5 TRBD2 TRBV19 once TGTGCCAGTAGGAGGACTAGCGGGGTGGAGACCCAGTACTTC CASRRTSGVETQYF
TRBJ2-7 TRBD1 TRBV5-1 NA TGCGCCAGCAGCTGGACAGGGGAAGGCTACGAGCAGTACTTC CASSWTGEGYEQYF
TRBJ2-7 TRBD1 TRBV27 NA TGTGCCAGCGCACGCCAGGGACAGGGTGCCGAGCAGTACTTC CASARQGQGAEQYF
TRBJ2-5 TRBD2 TRBV7-2 NA TGTGCCAGCAGCTTGGGAGCGGGGTTCGGAGAACAAGAGACCCAGTACTTC CASSLGAGFGEQETQYF